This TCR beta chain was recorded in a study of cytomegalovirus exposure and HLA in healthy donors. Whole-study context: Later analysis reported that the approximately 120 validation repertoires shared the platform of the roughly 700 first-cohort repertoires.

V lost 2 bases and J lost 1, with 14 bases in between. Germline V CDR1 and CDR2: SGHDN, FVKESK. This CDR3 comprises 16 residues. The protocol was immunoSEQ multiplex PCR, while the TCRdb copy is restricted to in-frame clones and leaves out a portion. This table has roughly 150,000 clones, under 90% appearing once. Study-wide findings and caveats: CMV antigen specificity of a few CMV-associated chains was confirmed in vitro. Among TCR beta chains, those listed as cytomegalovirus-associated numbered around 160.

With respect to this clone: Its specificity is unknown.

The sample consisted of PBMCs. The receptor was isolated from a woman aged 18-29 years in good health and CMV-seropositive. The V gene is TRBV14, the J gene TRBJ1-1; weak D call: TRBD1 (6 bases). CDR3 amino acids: CASSQIPGQKNTEAFF. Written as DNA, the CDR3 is TGTGCCAGCAGCCAAATTCCGGGACAAAAGAACACTGAAGCTTTCTTT. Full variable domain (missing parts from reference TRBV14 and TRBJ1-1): EAGVTQFPSHSVIEKGQTVTLRCDPISGHDNLYWYRRVMGKEIKFLLHFVKESKQDESGMPNNRFLAERTGGTYSTLKVQPAELEDSGVYFCASSQIPGQKNTEAFFGQGTRLTVV.